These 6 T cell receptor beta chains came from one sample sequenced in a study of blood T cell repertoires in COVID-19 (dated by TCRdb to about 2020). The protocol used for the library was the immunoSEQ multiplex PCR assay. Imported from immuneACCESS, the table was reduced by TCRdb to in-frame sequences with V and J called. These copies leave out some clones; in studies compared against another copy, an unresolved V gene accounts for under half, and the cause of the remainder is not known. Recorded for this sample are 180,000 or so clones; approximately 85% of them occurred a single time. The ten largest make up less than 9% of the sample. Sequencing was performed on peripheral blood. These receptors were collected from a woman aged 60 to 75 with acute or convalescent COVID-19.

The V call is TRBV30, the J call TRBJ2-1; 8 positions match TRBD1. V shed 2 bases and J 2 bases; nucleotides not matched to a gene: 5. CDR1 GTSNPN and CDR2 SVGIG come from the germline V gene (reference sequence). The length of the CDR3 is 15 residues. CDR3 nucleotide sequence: TGTGCCTGGAGTAGGGGCAGGGGGCCCTACAATGAGCAGTTCTTC. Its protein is CAWSRGRGPYNEQFF.

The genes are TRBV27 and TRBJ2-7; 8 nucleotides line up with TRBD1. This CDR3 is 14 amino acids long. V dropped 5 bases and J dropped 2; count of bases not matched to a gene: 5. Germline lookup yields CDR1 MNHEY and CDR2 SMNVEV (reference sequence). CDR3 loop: CASSPSGGPYEQYF. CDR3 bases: TGTGCCAGCAGTCCCTCAGGGGGCCCCTACGAGCAGTACTTC.

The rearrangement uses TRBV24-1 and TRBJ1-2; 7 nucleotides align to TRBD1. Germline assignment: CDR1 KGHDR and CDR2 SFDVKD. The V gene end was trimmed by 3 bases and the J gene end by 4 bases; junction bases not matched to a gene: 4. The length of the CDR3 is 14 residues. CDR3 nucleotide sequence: TGTGCCACCAGTGATAGGGCAGGGGGCTATGGCTACACCTTC. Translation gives CATSDRAGGYGYTF.

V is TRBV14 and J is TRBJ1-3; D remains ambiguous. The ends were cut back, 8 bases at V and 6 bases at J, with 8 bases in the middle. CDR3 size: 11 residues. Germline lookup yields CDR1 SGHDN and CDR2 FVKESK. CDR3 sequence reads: CASGAVNTIYF. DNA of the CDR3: TGTGCCAGCGGTGCAGTAAACACCATATATTTT.

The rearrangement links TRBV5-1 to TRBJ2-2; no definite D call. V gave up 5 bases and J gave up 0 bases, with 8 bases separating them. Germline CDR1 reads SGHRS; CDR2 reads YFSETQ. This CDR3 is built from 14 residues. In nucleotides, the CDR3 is TGCGCCAGCAGAGTGGGCGCGAACACCGGGGAGCTGTTTTTT. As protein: CASRVGANTGELFF.

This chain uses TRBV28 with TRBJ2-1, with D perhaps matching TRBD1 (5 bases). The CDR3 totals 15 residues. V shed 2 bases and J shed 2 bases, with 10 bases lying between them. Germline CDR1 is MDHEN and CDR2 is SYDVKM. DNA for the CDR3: TGTGCCAGCAGTTTAGGATCAGGGACCTACAATGAGCAGTTCTTC. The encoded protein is CASSLGSGTYNEQFF.